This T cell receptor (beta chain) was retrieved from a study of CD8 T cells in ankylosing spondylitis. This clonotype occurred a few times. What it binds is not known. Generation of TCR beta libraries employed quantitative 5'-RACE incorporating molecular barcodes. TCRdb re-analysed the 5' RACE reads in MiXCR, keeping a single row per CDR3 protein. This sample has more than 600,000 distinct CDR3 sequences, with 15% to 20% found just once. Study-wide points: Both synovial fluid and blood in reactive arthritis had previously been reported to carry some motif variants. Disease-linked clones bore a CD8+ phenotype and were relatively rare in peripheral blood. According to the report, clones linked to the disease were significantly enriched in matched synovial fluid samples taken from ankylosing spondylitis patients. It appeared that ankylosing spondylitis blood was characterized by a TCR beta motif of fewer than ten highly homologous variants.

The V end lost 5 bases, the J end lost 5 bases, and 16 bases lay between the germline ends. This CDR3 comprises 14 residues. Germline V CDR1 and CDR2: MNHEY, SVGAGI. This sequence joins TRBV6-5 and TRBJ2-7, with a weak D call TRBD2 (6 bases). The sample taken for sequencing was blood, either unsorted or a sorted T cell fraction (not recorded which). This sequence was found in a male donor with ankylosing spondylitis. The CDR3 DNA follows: TGTGCCAGCAGTACACGACTAGATATTGACGAGCAGTACTTC. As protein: CASSTRLDIDEQYF.